This T cell receptor (beta chain) was sequenced for a study of CD8 T cells in ankylosing spondylitis. Whole-study findings and limits: Seven to nine highly homologous variants made up a TCR beta motif that seemed to typify ankylosing spondylitis blood. Reportedly, matched ankylosing spondylitis synovial fluid was significantly enriched for disease-linked clones.

As for this clonotype: No antigen is known for it.

The authors made TCR beta libraries by quantitative 5'-RACE with molecular barcodes. MiXCR was run by TCRdb on the 5' RACE reads, yielding one entry per CDR3 protein. The sample consists of roughly 370,000 distinct CDR3 sequences, under 25% of them appearing once. The V end was cut by 6 bases, the J end by 0 bases, with 27 bases between. CDR1 and CDR2 from the germline V gene are DFQATT and SNEGSKA (reference sequence). The CDR3 consists of 19 residues. The sample taken for sequencing was blood, either unsorted or a sorted T cell fraction (not recorded which). This sequence was found in a male donor with ankylosing spondylitis. This chain uses TRBV20-1 with TRBJ2-1; D is perhaps TRBD2 (5 bases). The chain's CDR3 is CSALHPGIPPRASYNEQFF. The CDR3 DNA sequence: TGCAGTGCACTACACCCCGGGATTCCCCCTCGCGCCTCCTACAATGAGCAGTTCTTC.